These 22 T cell receptor beta chains came from one sample sequenced in a study of T cell changes during pregnancy in multiple sclerosis. This table comes from immunoSEQ multiplex PCR, and its TCRdb copy is limited to in-frame clones, with some not included. The sample holds roughly 63,000 clones, 90% seen once. The source material was peripheral blood, sampled in the second trimester of pregnancy. The receptors stem from a female donor in good health, enrolled as a control in a pregnancy study.

The chain carries TRBV30 and TRBJ2-1; 7 positions agree with TRBD2. Germline CDR1 and CDR2: GTSNPN and SVGIG (reference sequence). This CDR3 is built from 13 residues. Unmatched junction bases numbered 9, after V lost 4 bases and J lost 9 bases. CDR3 coding DNA: TGTGCCTGGATGAGCGGGACGTCCGGTGAGCAGTTCTTC. Protein: CAWMSGTSGEQFF. The full variable domain, its missing parts supplied by reference TRBV30 and TRBJ2-1, is SQTIHQWPATLVQPVGSPLSLECTVEGTSNPNLYWYRQAAGRGLQLLFYSVGIGQISSEVPQNLSASRPQDRQFILSSKKLLLSDSGFYLCAWMSGTSGEQFFGPGTRLTVL.

The rearrangement uses TRBV11-1 and TRBJ2-7; possibly TRBD1 for D (5 bases). Trimming stripped 3 bases from V and 0 bases from J, with 6 bases between. The CDR3 spans 13 residues. CDR1 SGHAT and CDR2 FQDESV come from the germline V gene (reference sequence). The CDR3 DNA follows: TGTGCCAGCAGCTTGGACAACTCCTACGAGCAGTACTTC. It translates to CASSLDNSYEQYF.

The genes are TRBV2 and TRBJ2-3; 13 positions agree with TRBD2. The CDR3 contains 15 residues. The germline V gene encodes CDR1 SNHLY and CDR2 FYNNEI. With 8 bases clipped from V and 2 bases from J, the junction kept 4 bases outside the gene matches. Here the CDR3 DNA reads TGTGCCAGCGGGACTAGCGGGAAAGTCACAGATACGCAGTATTTT. This translates into CASGTSGKVTDTQYF.

This clone was recorded once. The chain has TRBV6-5 and TRBJ2-7; 7 nucleotides align to TRBD2. The CDR3 is 14 residues long. The germline gives CDR1 MNHEY, CDR2 SVGAGI. Losses at the gene ends were 2 bases for V and 1 base for J; bases not matched to a gene: 2. Here the CDR3 reads CASSYPGGSYEQYF. The CDR3 DNA follows: TGTGCCAGCAGTTACCCGGGGGGTTCCTACGAGCAGTACTTC.

This chain connects TRBV4-2 to TRBJ1-5; D gene uncertain. V lost 5 bases, J lost 0 bases, and 11 bases lay in between. The CDR3 is made up of 15 amino acids. Germline V gene sequence: CDR1 LGHNA, CDR2 YNFKEQ. The CDR3 DNA is TGTGCCAGCAGCGATCACAGTAATAGCAATCAGCCCCAGCATTTT. Translating gives CASSDHSNSNQPQHF.

CDR3 sequence (DNA): TGTGCCAGCAGCGCGGTAAACTATGGCTACACCTTC. It is translated as CASSAVNYGYTF. The chain links TRBV9 to TRBJ1-2, with D uncertain. V lost 3 bases and J 2 bases, leaving 5 bases between the germline ends. Germline loops: CDR1 SGDLS, CDR2 YYNGEE. This CDR3 spans 12 amino acids.

The J gene is TRBJ2-5, the V gene TRBV28, with 11 bases fitting TRBD2. The junction had 2 bases not matched to a gene; V was cut back by 2 bases and J by 3 bases. Germline-derived CDR1 and CDR2 are MDHEN and SYDVKM. The CDR3 sequence is 15 residues long. The CDR3 spells CASSLELAGEETQYF. The DNA of the CDR3 is TGTGCCAGCAGTTTAGAACTAGCGGGAGAAGAGACCCAGTACTTC.

This clone was counted once. This chain connects TRBV5-4 to TRBJ2-7; D remains unclear. CDR1 SGHNT and CDR2 YYREEE come from the germline V gene (reference sequence). Trimming stripped 0 bases from V and 4 bases from J, with 11 bases between. CDR3 length equals 14 residues. DNA of the CDR3: TGTGCCAGCAGCTTGGGACCAGAGACTTACGAGCAGTACTTC. Translated, it gives CASSLGPETYEQYF. The whole variable domain, remainder taken from reference TRBV5-4 and TRBJ2-7, is ETGVTQSPTHLIKTRGQQVTLRCSSQSGHNTVSWYQQALGQGPQFIFQYYREEENGRGNFPPRFSGLQFPNYSSELNVNALELDDSALYLCASSLGPETYEQYFGPGTRLTVT.

This chain links TRBV7-9 with TRBJ2-5; D call uncertain. This CDR3 has 14 amino acids. Germline CDR1 reads SEHNR; CDR2 reads FQNEAQ (reference sequence). V shed 6 bases and J shed 0 bases, with 11 bases lying between them. The CDR3: CASRSELYQETQYF. The CDR3 DNA is TGTGCCAGCAGGTCGGAGCTTTACCAAGAGACCCAGTACTTC.

This clone was counted a single time. Here the CDR3 DNA reads TGTGCCAGCCTCGACAGGCTCTACAATGAGCAGTTCTTC. It translates to CASLDRLYNEQFF. The rearrangement uses TRBV2 and TRBJ2-1, with D maybe TRBD1 (6 bases). CDR1 and CDR2 (germline): SNHLY, FYNNEI. The CDR3 spans 13 residues. V was shortened by 8 bases and J by 3 bases, with 11 bases between the two germline ends.

This sequence joins TRBV7-3 and TRBJ2-2; unclear D gene. The CDR3 is made up of 11 amino acids. Per germline, CDR1 SGHTA and CDR2 FQGTGA. V gave up 4 bases and J gave up 6 bases, with 3 bases separating them. CDR3 coding DNA: TGTGCCAGCAGCTCTTCCGGGGAGCTGTTTTTT. Translation gives CASSSSGELFF.

The CDR3 spells CASSADRSGNTIYF. The CDR3, as DNA: TGCGCCAGCAGCGCTGACAGATCTGGAAACACCATATATTTT. The chain is built from TRBV4-1 and TRBJ1-3; tentative D call: TRBD1 (5 bases). The CDR3 is 14 amino acids. V was clipped by 5 bases and J by 1 base, with 9 bases between them. The germline CDR1 and CDR2 sequences are MGHRA and YSYEKL.

Note on this clone: One end of the junction varies from germline; a read error may be responsible. V gene TRBV15 combines with J gene TRBJ2-1; 14 bases map to TRBD2. CDR1 is LNHNV, CDR2 YYDKDF, per germline (reference sequence). The CDR3 is made up of 13 amino acids. The CDR3 reads CATSGTSGSLLVF. Here the CDR3 DNA reads TGTGCCACCAGCGGGACTAGCGGGAGCCTCTTGGTCTTC.

The chain couples TRBV6-5 to TRBJ2-6, with D maybe TRBD1 (5 bases). The germline gives CDR1 MNHEY, CDR2 SVGAGI. This CDR3 has 15 residues. V was trimmed by 5 bases and J by 2 bases, leaving 10 bases between them. The CDR3 is CASSATDTGANVLTF. DNA of the CDR3: TGTGCCAGCAGTGCCACGGACACTGGGGCCAACGTCCTGACTTTC.

The V call is TRBV2, the J call TRBJ2-1, with 9 bases aligning to TRBD2. Germline V CDR1 and CDR2: SNHLY, FYNNEI. This CDR3 has 13 amino acids. J lost 8 bases, V lost 7 bases, and 6 bases had no gene match. Here the CDR3 reads CASNRAGGDEQFF. DNA of the CDR3: TGTGCCAGCAACCGGGCGGGGGGGGATGAGCAGTTCTTC.

The CDR3 loop is CASSPDRVTNEKLFF. DNA of the CDR3: TGCGCCAGCAGCCCAGACAGGGTGACTAATGAAAAACTGTTTTTT. V is TRBV5-1 and J is TRBJ1-4; 7 bases align to TRBD1. V lost 4 bases, J lost 2 bases, and 5 bases stayed unmatched. The germline gives CDR1 SGHRS, CDR2 YFSETQ. CDR3 length: 15 residues.

This chain joins TRBV2 and TRBJ1-5; possibly TRBD1 for D (5 bases). The germline CDR1 and CDR2 sequences are SNHLY and FYNNEI. Trimming left V 8 bases short and J 5 bases short, with 16 bases between. This CDR3 has 14 residues. CDR3 in DNA: TGTGCCAGCTCCCCTCAGGGATCGGATCAGCCCCAGCATTTT. It is translated as CASSPQGSDQPQHF.

This clone was seen more than once but under ten times. V and J are TRBV18 and TRBJ2-7, with a possible D match to TRBD2 (6 bases). The V end lost 0 bases, the J end lost 6 bases, and 12 bases lay between the germline ends. The germline gives CDR1 KGHSH, CDR2 LQKENI. The CDR3 sequence is 14 residues long. CDR3 bases: TGTGCCAGCTCACCACCCTTCCAGGGAGGCGAGCAGTACTTC. This sequence encodes CASSPPFQGGEQYF.

The chain couples TRBV2 to TRBJ2-2; the match to TRBD2 covers 7 bases. Germline V gene sequence: CDR1 SNHLY, CDR2 FYNNEI. V lost 4 bases and J lost 5; bases outside the gene matches: 7. CDR3 length: 15 residues. The CDR3 bases are TGTGCCAGCAGTGTCGCCCCTAGCGGAACCGGGGAGCTGTTTTTT. Amino acid sequence: CASSVAPSGTGELFF. The full variable domain, its missing parts supplied by reference TRBV2 and TRBJ2-2, is EPEVTQTPSHQVTQMGQEVILRCVPISNHLYFYWYRQILGQKVEFLVSFYNNEISEKSEIFDDQFSVERPDGSNFTLKIRSTKLEDSAMYFCASSVAPSGTGELFFGEGSRLTVL.

V usage is TRBV27 and J usage is TRBJ1-2; 12 positions agree with TRBD1. The CDR3 sequence is 19 residues long. With V trimmed by 5 bases and J by 4 bases, 17 bases remained unmatched. Germline assignment: CDR1 MNHEY and CDR2 SMNVEV (reference sequence). In DNA form, the CDR3 reads TGTGCCAGCAGTCGCGGGACAGGGGGCCTTTCAGCGAGGATCTATGGCTACACCTTC. It is translated as CASSRGTGGLSARIYGYTF.

This chain connects TRBV11-2 to TRBJ1-5; D is undetermined. The V end lost 1 base, the J end lost 7 bases, and 8 bases lay between the germline ends. The CDR3 runs to 13 residues. Germline V lookup: CDR1 SGHAT, CDR2 FQNNGV. CDR3 protein: CASSLGRGQPQHF. The CDR3 bases are TGTGCCAGCAGCTTAGGCAGAGGGCAGCCCCAGCATTTT.

The chain links TRBV27 to TRBJ2-1; weak D call: TRBD2 (5 bases). CDR3 length: 12 residues. Germline CDR1 and CDR2: MNHEY and SMNVEV (reference sequence). Trimming took 7 bases from V and 6 from J, leaving 10 bases between them. The CDR3 protein is CASTASPNEQFF. DNA of the CDR3: TGTGCCAGCACGGCTAGCCCCAATGAGCAGTTCTTC.